This T cell receptor (beta chain) was identified during a study of T cell responses to AZD1222 COVID-19 vaccine. Libraries were prepared by immunoSEQ multiplex PCR; TCRdb keeps only in-frame clonotypes and omits some of them. The data contain 130,000 or so clones, over 85% of them singletons. A word on this clone: What it binds is not known.

This CDR3 is built from 13 residues. Germline assignment: CDR1 MDHEN and CDR2 SYDVKM. Trimming removed 6 bases from V and 2 bases from J; junction bases left unmatched: 1. Findings of the study overall: There were repertoire samples only from the period after the peak T cell response. White British ancestry dominated among donors, who included more females, and clonal diversity was possibly underestimated. Baseline seropositivity characterized only six or seven AZD1222 recipients.

The source was peripheral blood, collected on day 0 of MenACWY control vaccination. The chain employs TRBV28 and TRBJ2-7; the match to TRBD2 covers 10 bases. The sequence derives from an adult in good health. The CDR3 reads CASRTSGTYEQYF. The DNA for the CDR3 is TGTGCCAGCAGAACTAGCGGGACCTACGAGCAGTACTTC.